Listed below are T cell receptor beta chains from one sample, sequenced in a study of blood T cell repertoires in COVID-19. TCRdb keeps only in-frame clones here, not all; method: immunoSEQ multiplex PCR. The sample has around 40,000 clones, 89% seen once. The specimen was peripheral blood. Receptors originate from a man aged 50 to 59 with active COVID-19. The CDR3 runs from the conserved cysteine through the conserved F or W. A D gene is named only where the DNA matches it firmly.

d_call	v_call	j_call	cdr3_aa
NA	TRBV6-5	TRBJ2-7	CASSGQRDGTYEQYF
TRBD2	TRBV19	TRBJ2-1	CASSIISGSYNEQFF
TRBD1	TRBV9	TRBJ2-7	CASSGGTGGTYEQYF
NA	TRBV20-1	TRBJ1-2	CSAFLYGYTF
NA	TRBV12-5	TRBJ1-6	CASGLDRGSPLHF
NA	TRBV4-1	TRBJ2-7	CASSQGLAYEQYF
NA	TRBV27	TRBJ2-2	CASSFMTGELFF
NA	TRBV28	TRBJ2-1	CASSFPGPAAYNEQFF
NA	TRBV7-2	TRBJ2-3	CASSPYSQPLTDTQYF
NA	TRBV7-2	TRBJ1-5	CASSLSTRGHNQPQHF
NA	TRBV25-1	TRBJ2-3	CASSEALGRADTQYF
NA	TRBV5-1	TRBJ1-3	CASRPLTGAGNTIYF
TRBD1	TRBV27	TRBJ1-1	CASSFGQGNTEAFF
NA	TRBV15	TRBJ2-2	CATSREGVWDTGELFF
TRBD2	TRBV9	TRBJ2-1	CASSVGGGLAGGYNEQFF
NA	TRBV21-1	TRBJ2-1	CASSKGEGHGRSSYNEQFF
TRBD1	TRBV7-2	TRBJ1-5	CASSLGQGWNQPQHF
TRBD2	TRBV5-5	TRBJ2-7	CASIRGGSTYEQYF
NA	TRBV4-2	TRBJ1-3	CASWSERIDSNSGNTIYF
TRBD2	TRBV27	TRBJ2-1	CASSRLAGHNEQFF
TRBD1	TRBV5-4	TRBJ1-2	CASSSSPPRGQGAGGYTF
TRBD2	TRBV18	TRBJ2-1	CASSPPGTSGMDEQFF
TRBD2	TRBV5-1	TRBJ2-1	CASSPGTSGAGNEQFF
TRBD2	TRBV5-8	TRBJ2-5	CASSSALAGWEETQYF
TRBD1	TRBV18	TRBJ1-1	CASSPRQGGTEAFF
NA	TRBV6-5	TRBJ2-1	CASCPGFYNEQFF
NA	TRBV27	TRBJ2-4	CASTLLKNIQYF
NA	TRBV4-2	TRBJ2-1	CASSPSEFNEQFF
TRBD2	TRBV7-9	TRBJ2-1	CASSPRTSGHNEQFF
TRBD2	TRBV28	TRBJ2-2	CASSLHLFLSGSTGELFF
NA	TRBV2	TRBJ2-2	CASSESARATGELFF
NA	TRBV5-8	TRBJ2-3	CASSSRSGNTQYF
TRBD2	TRBV5-4	TRBJ2-4	CASSLGSGNYPKNIQYF
NA	TRBV7-2	TRBJ2-5	CASSLGLASQETQYF
NA	TRBV7-2	TRBJ2-1	CASRPGGGRNEQFF
NA	TRBV7-2	TRBJ2-7	CASSLAGGSYEQYF
TRBD2	TRBV7-3	TRBJ2-7	CASSLAGGRYEQYF
TRBD2	TRBV7-9	TRBJ2-3	CASSPAGLTDTQYF
NA	TRBV6-5	TRBJ1-1	CASSWNRMNTEAFF
NA	TRBV11-3	TRBJ1-1	CASSRGGNTEAFF
TRBD2	TRBV27	TRBJ2-7	CASSLSPSGSDEQYF
NA	TRBV27	TRBJ1-2	CASSRNRGPLYGYTF
TRBD2	TRBV11-2	TRBJ2-1	CASISGRYEQFF
NA	TRBV28	TRBJ2-7	CASRRDGHEQYF
NA	TRBV27	TRBJ2-7	CASSPYGDLYEQYF
TRBD2	TRBV14	TRBJ2-1	CASSHATSGSYNEQFF
NA	TRBV16	TRBJ1-5	CASSRGEGGAQPQHF
NA	TRBV4-1	TRBJ1-2	CASSSGQINYGYTF
NA	TRBV9	TRBJ2-2	CASSLGQNTGELFF
TRBD1	TRBV11-2	TRBJ2-4	CASSFGQGRGNIQYF
NA	TRBV27	TRBJ2-1	CASSSFGLSSEQFF
TRBD2	TRBV19	TRBJ2-7	CASSLRLAHEQYF
NA	TRBV28	TRBJ1-1	CASSSRFEAFF
TRBD1	TRBV14	TRBJ2-7	CASSQHTGAAPQYF
NA	TRBV27	TRBJ1-1	CASSPGGNTEAFF
NA	TRBV29-1	TRBJ1-3	CAGRSGNTIYF
NA	TRBV5-1	TRBJ2-7	CASSLGALAPYEQYF
TRBD1	TRBV14	TRBJ2-7	CASSQGQGSGRSSYEQYF
NA	TRBV28	TRBJ1-1	CASVRVDGEAFF
TRBD1	TRBV6-5	TRBJ1-3	CASSRTGESGNTIYF